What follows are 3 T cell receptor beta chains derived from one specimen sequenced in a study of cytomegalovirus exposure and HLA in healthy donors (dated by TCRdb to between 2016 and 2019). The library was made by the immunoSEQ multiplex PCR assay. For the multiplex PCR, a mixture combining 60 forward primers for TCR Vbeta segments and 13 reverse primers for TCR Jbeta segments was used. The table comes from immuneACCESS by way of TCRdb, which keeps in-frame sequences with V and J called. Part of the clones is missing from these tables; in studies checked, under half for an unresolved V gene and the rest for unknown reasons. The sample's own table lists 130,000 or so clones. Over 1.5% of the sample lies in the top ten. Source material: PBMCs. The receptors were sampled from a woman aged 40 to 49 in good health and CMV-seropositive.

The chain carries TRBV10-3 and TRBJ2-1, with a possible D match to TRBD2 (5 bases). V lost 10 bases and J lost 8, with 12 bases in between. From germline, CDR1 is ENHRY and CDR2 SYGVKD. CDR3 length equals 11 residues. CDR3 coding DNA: TGTGCCACATGGAGGAACGATGAGCAGTTCTTC. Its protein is CATWRNDEQFF.

The CDR3 is CASSLAGVLDTQYF. CDR3 in DNA: TGCGCCAGCAGCTTGGCGGGAGTGTTAGATACGCAGTATTTT. This chain uses TRBV5-1 with TRBJ2-3; D possibly corresponds to TRBD2 (6 bases). This CDR3 has 14 residues. Looked up from germline, CDR1 is SGHRS and CDR2 is YFSETQ. The V end was cut by 0 bases, the J end by 5 bases, with 10 bases between.

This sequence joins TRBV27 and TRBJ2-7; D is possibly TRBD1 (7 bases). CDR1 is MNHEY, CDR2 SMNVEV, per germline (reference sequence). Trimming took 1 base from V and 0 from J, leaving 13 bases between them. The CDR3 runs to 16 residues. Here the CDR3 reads CASSLLGGQSSYEQYF. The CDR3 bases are TGTGCCAGCAGTTTATTGGGGGGACAGAGCTCCTACGAGCAGTACTTC.